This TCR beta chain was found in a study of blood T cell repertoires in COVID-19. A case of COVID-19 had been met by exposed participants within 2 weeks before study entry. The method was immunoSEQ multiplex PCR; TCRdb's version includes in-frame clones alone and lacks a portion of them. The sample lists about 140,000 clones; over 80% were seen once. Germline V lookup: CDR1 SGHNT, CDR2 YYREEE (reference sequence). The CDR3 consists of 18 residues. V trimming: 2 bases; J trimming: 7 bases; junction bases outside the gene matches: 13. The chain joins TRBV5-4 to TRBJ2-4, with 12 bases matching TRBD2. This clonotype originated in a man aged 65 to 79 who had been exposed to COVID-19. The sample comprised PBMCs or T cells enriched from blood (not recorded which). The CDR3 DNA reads TGTGCCAGCAGCTTCTCGGGCCTAGCGGGAGGGTCGTCGAACATTCAGTACTTC. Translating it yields CASSFSGLAGGSSNIQYF.